The 11 T cell receptor beta chains in this list originate from one sample, sequenced in a study of blood T cells in healthy people across ages. A J-beta primer mix and a sample-barcoded 5' primer were used in a second PCR of about 7 to 12 cycles. A single record per CDR3 protein comes from TCRdb applying MiXCR to the 5' RACE reads. The data show around 1,500,000 distinct CDR3 sequences, over 25% seen once. The sequenced material came from blood. The receptors shown here come from a young woman in good health.

This clonotype showed up just a few times. The chain employs TRBV20-1 and TRBJ2-5, with 7 positions matching TRBD1. The CDR3 is 16 amino acids. Germline trimming cut 6 bases from V and 8 bases from J; bases unmatched to any gene: 21. CDR1 and CDR2 (germline): DFQATT, SNEGSKA (reference sequence). Written as DNA, the CDR3 is TGCAGTGCCCCGACGACTACTACAGGGGATTGGGAAACCCAGTACTTC. It translates to CSAPTTTTGDWETQYF.

This clonotype was detected only a few times. V and J are TRBV7-9 and TRBJ2-4, with D unresolved. The better agreement between TRBJ2-5 and the DNA end casts doubt on the J call. The germline gives CDR1 SEHNR, CDR2 FQNEAQ (reference sequence). The CDR3 has 15 amino acids. CDR3 residues: CASSPSSVAAETQYF. CDR3 coding DNA: TGTGCCAGCAGCCCGAGTTCGGTAGCCGCGGAGACCCAGTACTTC.

This clonotype was counted only a few times. Germline and junction disagree at one end, which may indicate a read error. The CDR3 here is CASSATSGASTDTQYF. CDR3 nucleotides: TGCGCCAGCAGCGCGACTAGCGGCGCTAGCACAGATACGCAGTATTTT. The chain is built from TRBV5-5 and TRBJ2-3; TRBD2 agrees at 9 bases. CDR1 is SGHKS and CDR2 is YYEKEE in the germline V gene (reference sequence). The CDR3 loop spans 16 amino acids.

This clonotype turned up a few times. The V gene is TRBV12-3 or TRBV12-4, the J gene TRBJ2-7, with no clear D. V lost 9 bases to trimming and J lost 2 bases, with 11 bases between them. CDR3 length: 12 residues. This chain's CDR3 is CASSIGAYEQYF. CDR3 coding DNA: TGTGCCAGTAGTATTGGGGCCTACGAGCAGTACTTC.

This clonotype was counted a few times. The CDR3 region is CASSFSRGSETQYF. DNA for the CDR3: TGTGCCAGCAGCTTCTCCAGGGGGTCAGAGACCCAGTACTTC. The rearrangement links TRBV11-2 to TRBJ2-5; 7 bases are shared with TRBD1. V dropped 3 bases and J dropped 4; count of bases not matched to a gene: 5. Germline V gene sequence: CDR1 SGHAT, CDR2 FQNNGV. The CDR3 consists of 14 residues.

The genes are TRBV20-1 and TRBJ1-6, with D possibly matching TRBD1 (6 bases). V shed 1 base and J shed 8 bases, with 9 bases lying between them. This CDR3 comprises 13 residues. In germline, CDR1 is DFQATT, CDR2 SNEGSKA (reference sequence). The CDR3 nucleotides read TGCAGTGCTAGAGCCAGGGGTGATTCACCCCTCCACTTT. This sequence encodes CSARARGDSPLHF.

As for this clonotype: One end of the junction fails to match germline, which may point to a read error. V gene TRBV30 combines with J gene TRBJ1-2; possibly TRBD1 for D (5 bases). This CDR3 is 13 amino acids long. Germline V gives CDR1 GTSNPN, CDR2 SVGIG (reference sequence). CDR3 bases: TGTGCCCGGAGAGGGGACTCCTACTATGGCTACACCTTC. The encoded protein is CARRGDSYYGYTF.

This clonotype has ten or more counts. This chain connects TRBV12-3 or TRBV12-4 to TRBJ2-4, with D uncertain. CDR3 length: 12 amino acids. The ends were cut back, 4 bases at V and 12 bases at J, with 13 bases in the middle. CDR3 bases: TGTGCCAGCAGTTCCTATAGTTTCGCTCAGTACTTC. Protein: CASSSYSFAQYF.

This clonotype occurred a few times. The chain couples TRBV11-2 to TRBJ2-1, with a weak D call TRBD2 (6 bases). V was pared by 5 bases and J by 3 bases, with 17 bases between. From germline, CDR1 is SGHAT and CDR2 FQNNGV. This CDR3 has 16 residues. The CDR3 loop reads CASSPLGTGVYNEQFF. The CDR3 nucleotides are TGTGCCAGCAGCCCCCTGGGAACGGGGGTCTACAATGAGCAGTTCTTC. Full variable domain (rest looked up from reference TRBV11-2 and TRBJ2-1): EAGVAQSPRYKIIEKRQSVAFWCNPISGHATLYWYQQILGQGPKLLIQFQNNGVVDDSQLPKDRFSAERLKGVDSTLKIQPAKLEDSAVYLCASSPLGTGVYNEQFFGPGTRLTVL.

This clonotype came up many times. This chain uses TRBV12-3 or TRBV12-4 with TRBJ2-1; 8 bases are shared with TRBD2. The CDR3 loop spans 14 amino acids. V was clipped by 3 bases and J by 8 bases; unmatched bases: 6. The CDR3 DNA sequence: TGTGCCAGCAGTTTTCTCCGGGGGGGCCATGAGCAGTTCTTC. Protein sequence: CASSFLRGGHEQFF.

This chain connects TRBV11-2 to TRBJ2-2; D is undetermined. Germline CDR1 reads SGHAT; CDR2 reads FQNNGV. Trimming cost V 5 bases and J 0 bases, with 10 bases left between them. This CDR3 has 15 amino acids. The CDR3 nucleotides are TGTGCCAGCAGCCCCCTAAGGGCGAACACCGGGGAGCTGTTTTTT. Translation gives CASSPLRANTGELFF.